This T cell receptor (beta chain) appears in the sequencing data of a study of neurological immune-mediated disorders. This clonotype has ten or more counts. The CDR3 is made up of 14 amino acids. Trimming removed 3 bases at V and 4 bases at J, with 15 bases between. CDR1 is DFQATT, CDR2 SNEGSKA, per germline (reference sequence). Time point defined: longitudinal time-point 1 (baseline). 5'RACE with 10-nucleotide random UMIs generated the cDNA. TCRdb re-analysed the 5' RACE reads in MiXCR, keeping a single row per CDR3 protein. The sample lists 40,000 or so distinct CDR3 sequences; 3.2% were seen once.

Sequenced input: PBMCs. The V gene is TRBV20-1, the J gene TRBJ1-2; D is possibly TRBD1 (5 bases). The sequence was obtained from a woman aged 55-70 years with multiple sclerosis. CDR3 residues: CSASQGHVGYGYTF. CDR3 in DNA: TGCAGTGCTAGTCAAGGACACGTTGGCTATGGCTACACCTTC.